Sequencing of this T cell receptor beta chain was carried out in a study of cytomegalovirus exposure and HLA in healthy donors. PCR employed 60 Vbeta and 13 Jbeta primers. Per the original data handling: An analysis performed later counted roughly 80 million unique TCR beta chains (roughly 11 million of them shared). Using immunoSEQ multiplex PCR, the repertoire was profiled, and TCRdb retains in-frame clones only, with some absent. V, J and clone size are taken as reported in that table, and D and trimming were inferred from the DNA itself. The sample comprises about 120,000 clones, over 75% of which are singletons, and 1.5% rests with the top ten. Participants comprised healthy donors of bone marrow. The germline V gene encodes CDR1 SGHTA and CDR2 FQGNSA. The CDR3 is 19 residues long. Trimming pared 1 base from V and 0 bases from J, leaving 19 bases between.

The clonotype was recovered from a woman aged 18-35 years in good health and CMV-seronegative. The specimen sequenced was PBMCs. V usage is TRBV7-2 and J usage is TRBJ1-5, with unresolved D. CDR3 coding DNA: TGTGCCAGCAGCTTAGAACCGGGAATGGGCCTCTATAGCAATCAGCCCCAGCATTTT. Protein product: CASSLEPGMGLYSNQPQHF.